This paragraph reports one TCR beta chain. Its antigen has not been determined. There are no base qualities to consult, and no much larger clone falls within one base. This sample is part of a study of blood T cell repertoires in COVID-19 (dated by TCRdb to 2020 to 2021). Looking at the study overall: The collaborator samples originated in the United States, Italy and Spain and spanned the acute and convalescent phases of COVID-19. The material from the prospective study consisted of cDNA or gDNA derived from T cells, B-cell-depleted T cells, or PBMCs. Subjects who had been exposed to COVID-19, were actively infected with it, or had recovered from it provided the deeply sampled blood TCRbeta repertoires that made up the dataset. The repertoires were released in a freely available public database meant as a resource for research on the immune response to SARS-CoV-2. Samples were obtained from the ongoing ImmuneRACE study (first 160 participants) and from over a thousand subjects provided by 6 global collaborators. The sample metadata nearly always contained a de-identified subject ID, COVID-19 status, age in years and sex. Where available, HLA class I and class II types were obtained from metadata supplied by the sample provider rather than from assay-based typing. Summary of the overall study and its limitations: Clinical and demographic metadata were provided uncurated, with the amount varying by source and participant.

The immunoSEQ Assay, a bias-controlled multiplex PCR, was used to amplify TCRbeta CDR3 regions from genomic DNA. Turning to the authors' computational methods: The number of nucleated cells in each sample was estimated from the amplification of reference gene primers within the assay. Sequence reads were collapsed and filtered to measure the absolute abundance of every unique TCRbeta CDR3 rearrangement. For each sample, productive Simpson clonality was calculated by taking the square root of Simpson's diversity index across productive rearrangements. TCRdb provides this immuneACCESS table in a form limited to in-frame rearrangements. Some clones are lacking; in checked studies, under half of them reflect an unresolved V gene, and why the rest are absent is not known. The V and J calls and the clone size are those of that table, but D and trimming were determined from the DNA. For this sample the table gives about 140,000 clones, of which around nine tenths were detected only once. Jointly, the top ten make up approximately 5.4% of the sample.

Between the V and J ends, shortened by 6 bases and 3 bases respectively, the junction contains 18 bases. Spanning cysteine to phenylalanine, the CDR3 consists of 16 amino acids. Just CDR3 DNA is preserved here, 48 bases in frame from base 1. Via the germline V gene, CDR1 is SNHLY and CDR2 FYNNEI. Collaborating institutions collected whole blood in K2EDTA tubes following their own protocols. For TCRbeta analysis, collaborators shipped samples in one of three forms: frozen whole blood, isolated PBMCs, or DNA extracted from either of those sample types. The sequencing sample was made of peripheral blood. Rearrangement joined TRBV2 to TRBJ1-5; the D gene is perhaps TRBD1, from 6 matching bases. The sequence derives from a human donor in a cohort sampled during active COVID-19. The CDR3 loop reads CASRWGSGASNQPQHF. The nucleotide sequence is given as TGTGCCAGCAGATGGGGCTCAGGGGCCTCCAATCAGCCCCAGCATTTT.